These 31 T cell receptor beta chains came from one sample sequenced in a study of T-cell reconstitution after alpha-beta-depleted transplantation in children. Unique molecular identifiers were incorporated when the TCRbeta library was constructed. Each CDR3 protein gets one entry after TCRdb re-called the PCR reads with MiXCR. The sample yields about 870,000 distinct CDR3 sequences, approximately 15% seen once. Material: PBMCs, mostly from graft donor cells, obtained 360 days after TCRalphabeta/CD19-depleted stem cell transplant. The receptors were sampled from a male patient under 18 who had a stem cell transplant for acute lymphoblastic leukemia, so the T cells may come from the graft donor.

The chain is built from TRBV13 and TRBJ2-7; D possibly corresponds to TRBD1 (6 bases). Germline CDR1 is PRHDT and CDR2 is FYEKMQ (reference sequence). Deletions cut 2 bases from V and 2 bases from J, with 10 bases between. This CDR3 region has 14 residues. CDR3 region: CASSLTGSTYEQYF. The CDR3 bases are TGTGCCAGCAGCTTAACAGGGTCCACCTACGAGCAGTACTTC.

The CDR3 loop reads CASSLRGQGWTDTQYF. The CDR3 nucleotides read TGTGCCAGCAGCTTAAGGGGACAGGGGTGGACAGATACGCAGTATTTT. The chain links TRBV7-2 to TRBJ2-3; the match to TRBD1 covers 10 bases. The length of the CDR3 is 16 residues. CDR1 and CDR2 (germline): SGHTA, FQGNSA. The junction had 5 bases not matched to a gene; V was cut back by 2 bases and J by 3 bases. The complete variable domain, with remaining parts taken from reference TRBV7-2 and TRBJ2-3, reads GAGVSQSPSNKVTEKGKDVELRCDPISGHTALYWYRQSLGQGLEFLIYFQGNSAPDKSGLPSDRFSAERTGGSVSTLTIQRTQQEDSAVYLCASSLRGQGWTDTQYFGPGTRLTVL.

V gene TRBV19 combines with J gene TRBJ2-6, with D perhaps matching TRBD2 (5 bases). Germline CDR1 and CDR2: LNHDA and SQIVND (reference sequence). The V gene lost 3 bases and the J gene lost 0 bases, with 9 bases spanning the gap. The CDR3 loop spans 16 amino acids. The DNA of the CDR3 is TGTGCCAGTAGTATTTCGGGGTACTCTGGGGCCAACGTCCTGACTTTC. Translating it yields CASSISGYSGANVLTF.

This clonotype was seen many times. This sequence joins TRBV28 and TRBJ2-7; D is ambiguous. CDR3 length: 12 amino acids. Per the germline V gene, CDR1 is MDHEN and CDR2 is SYDVKM. The V end lost 7 bases, the J end lost 3 bases, and 10 bases lay between the germline ends. The CDR3 bases are TGTGCCAGCAACCTTTTGGGCTACGAGCAGTACTTC. Amino acids: CASNLLGYEQYF.

The chain has TRBV20-1 and TRBJ2-1; tentative D call: TRBD2 (6 bases). V was cut by 0 bases and J by 6 bases, with 18 bases left in between. The CDR3 covers 16 residues. Germline-derived CDR1 and CDR2 are DFQATT and SNEGSKA (reference sequence). The CDR3 spells CSARDRTLGGINEQFF. In DNA, the CDR3 is TGCAGTGCTAGAGATCGGACTTTGGGGGGTATCAATGAGCAGTTCTTC.

The rearrangement joins TRBV9 to TRBJ2-1; D is ambiguous. The CDR3 is 13 amino acids. Germline V gives CDR1 SGDLS, CDR2 YYNGEE. V lost 4 bases and J 8 bases, leaving 13 bases between the germline ends. CDR3 residues: CASSRLRVDEQFF. CDR3 bases: TGTGCCAGCAGCCGGCTAAGAGTCGATGAGCAGTTCTTC.

This clonotype occurred a few times. The V gene is TRBV4-2, the J gene TRBJ2-5, with 15 nucleotides matching TRBD2. Unmatched junction bases numbered 6, after V lost 5 bases and J lost 5 bases. Per germline, CDR1 LGHNA and CDR2 YNFKEQ. This CDR3 spans 16 amino acids. CDR3 loop: CASSDRGLAGGETQYF. The CDR3 nucleotides are TGTGCCAGCAGCGACAGGGGACTAGCGGGAGGCGAGACCCAGTACTTC.

This chain joins TRBV2 and TRBJ2-5, with D unresolved. This CDR3 spans 15 amino acids. V lost 6 bases, J lost 5 bases, and 19 bases lay in between. Germline assignment: CDR1 SNHLY and CDR2 FYNNEI. In DNA, the CDR3 is TGTGCCAGCAGATACTACCCACTCCAAGGGGAGACCCAGTACTTC. Protein sequence: CASRYYPLQGETQYF.

This clonotype was seen more than once but under ten times. This chain links TRBV7-9 with TRBJ1-6, with D unresolved. The V gene lost 5 bases and the J gene lost 7 bases, with 12 bases spanning the gap. The CDR3 has 14 residues. CDR1 and CDR2 from the germline V gene are SEHNR and FQNEAQ (reference sequence). The CDR3 protein is CASSPQLTNSPLHF. The CDR3 DNA reads as TGTGCCAGCAGCCCCCAGCTGACAAATTCACCCCTCCACTTT.

The V call is TRBV7-9, the J call TRBJ2-5; 8 bases are a match to TRBD2. Trimming took 11 bases from V and 5 from J; bases not matched to a gene: 13. The germline V gene encodes CDR1 SEHNR and CDR2 FQNEAQ (reference sequence). The CDR3 has 14 residues. CDR3 sequence reads: CAGAQAGGDETQYF. DNA of the CDR3: TGTGCCGGAGCTCAGGCGGGGGGCGATGAGACCCAGTACTTC.

This clonotype was seen a handful of times. This chain links TRBV20-1 with TRBJ1-4; D not certain. Looked up from germline, CDR1 is DFQATT and CDR2 is SNEGSKA (reference sequence). The germline V and J ends were trimmed by 0 bases and 5 bases, with 7 bases remaining between them. The CDR3 is 13 amino acids. In DNA, the CDR3 is TGCAGTGCTAGAGATCTAAGAAATGAAAAACTGTTTTTT. Translated: CSARDLRNEKLFF.

The table lists this clonotype with many counts. The genes are TRBV7-9 and TRBJ1-3; unclear D gene. Germline CDR1 SEHNR, CDR2 FQNEAQ (reference sequence). V was trimmed by 5 bases and J by 4 bases, leaving 15 bases between them. This CDR3 is built from 15 residues. The chain's CDR3 is CASSPGLTQGNTIYF. The DNA for the CDR3 is TGTGCCAGCAGCCCCGGGCTTACCCAAGGAAACACCATATATTTT.

The chain uses TRBV10-3 and TRBJ2-1, with 7 bases that match TRBD2. The CDR3 loop spans 14 amino acids. V lost 0 bases, J lost 7 bases, and 3 bases stayed unmatched. CDR1 ENHRY and CDR2 SYGVKD come from the germline V gene. CDR3 sequence: CAISESRGGNEQFF. CDR3 nucleotides: TGTGCCATCAGTGAGTCCCGGGGAGGGAATGAGCAGTTCTTC.

This clonotype was counted only a few times. The V call is TRBV27, the J call TRBJ1-1; 7 bases agree with TRBD1. CDR1 and CDR2 (germline): MNHEY, SMNVEV (reference sequence). This CDR3 has 15 residues. V lost 0 bases and J lost 1; bases outside the gene matches: 2. This chain's CDR3 is CASSLSTGPNTEAFF. CDR3 sequence (DNA): TGTGCCAGCAGTTTATCGACAGGGCCGAACACTGAAGCTTTCTTT.

CDR3 sequence (DNA): TGTGCCAGCAGCCAAAACAGGAACTCCTACAATGAGCAGTTCTTC. It specifies CASSQNRNSYNEQFF. V is TRBV3-1 and J is TRBJ2-1, with a tentative D call TRBD1 (5 bases). This CDR3 region has 15 residues. Germline V gene sequence: CDR1 LGHDT, CDR2 YNNKEL (reference sequence). V lost 2 bases and J 0 bases, leaving 8 bases between the germline ends.

The J gene is TRBJ2-3, the V gene TRBV27; D is perhaps TRBD2 (5 bases). The germline V gene has CDR1 MNHEY and CDR2 SMNVEV (reference sequence). Trimming took 5 bases from V and 2 from J, leaving 20 bases between them. This CDR3 region has 17 residues. DNA for the CDR3: TGTGCCAGCAGTGTCCCAACGGCGGCTAGCCTCACAGATACGCAGTATTTT. Protein sequence: CASSVPTAASLTDTQYF.

The genes are TRBV5-1 and TRBJ2-7, with a possible D match to TRBD2 (6 bases). The ends were cut back, 2 bases at V and 4 bases at J, with 16 bases in the middle. The CDR3 extends over 15 amino acids. Per the germline V gene, CDR1 is SGHRS and CDR2 is YFSETQ. The chain's CDR3 is CASSFLRESGYEQYF. The DNA of the CDR3 is TGCGCCAGCAGCTTCCTTCGGGAGTCGGGTTACGAGCAGTACTTC.

The chain couples TRBV19 to TRBJ1-1; TRBD1 matches 8 bases. Germline V CDR1 and CDR2: LNHDA, SQIVND (reference sequence). V lost 0 bases and J lost 5; bases outside the gene matches: 5. This CDR3 spans 15 amino acids. CDR3 sequence reads: CASSIDWTGRTEAFF. In nucleotides, the CDR3 is TGTGCCAGTAGTATAGATTGGACAGGGCGGACTGAAGCTTTCTTT.

The rearrangement uses TRBV3-1 and TRBJ2-1, with 8 bases lining up with TRBD2. V lost 0 bases and J lost 7; bases outside the gene matches: 8. This CDR3 spans 16 amino acids. Per the germline V gene, CDR1 is LGHDT and CDR2 is YNNKEL (reference sequence). CDR3 residues: CASSQDRAGGANEQFF. DNA of the CDR3: TGTGCCAGCAGCCAAGATAGGGCGGGAGGAGCGAATGAGCAGTTCTTC.

The chain links TRBV7-2 to TRBJ2-6, with D possibly being TRBD2 (7 bases). Deletions cut 3 bases from V and 1 base from J, with 13 bases between. This CDR3 region has 17 residues. The V gene's germline CDR1 is SGHTA and CDR2 FQGNSA. The CDR3 loop is CASSFNGGASGANVLTF. The DNA of the CDR3 is TGTGCCAGCAGCTTTAATGGGGGGGCATCTGGGGCCAACGTCCTGACTTTC.

This clonotype was detected only a few times. The chain carries TRBV5-1 and TRBJ2-1, with 9 positions matching TRBD2. The germline gives CDR1 SGHRS, CDR2 YFSETQ. The CDR3 is 15 amino acids. The V and J ends lost 4 bases and 4 bases, in that order; junction bases with no gene match: 6. CDR3 in DNA: TGCGCCAGCAGCAAGGCTAGCGGGGATTACAATGAGCAGTTCTTC. Its translation: CASSKASGDYNEQFF.

The chain couples TRBV6-5 to TRBJ2-5, with D possibly being TRBD1 or TRBD2 (5 bases each). V was shortened by 5 bases and J by 5 bases, with 15 bases between the two germline ends. This CDR3 has 14 residues. The germline CDR1 and CDR2 sequences are MNHEY and SVGAGI. CDR3 region: CASSHGVEGETQYF. Here the CDR3 DNA reads TGTGCCAGCAGTCACGGAGTTGAGGGGGAGACCCAGTACTTC.

V gene TRBV18 combines with J gene TRBJ2-7; 9 bases are shared with TRBD1. Losses at the gene ends were 4 bases for V and 5 bases for J; bases not matched to a gene: 9. From germline, CDR1 is KGHSH and CDR2 LQKENI. This CDR3 contains 15 residues. The CDR3 spells CASSLVGTGSDEQYF. As DNA, the CDR3 is TGTGCCAGCTCACTAGTAGGGACAGGGTCTGACGAGCAGTACTTC.

This clonotype was detected a few times. The rearrangement uses TRBV5-1 and TRBJ2-6; perhaps TRBD1 as D (6 bases). The CDR3 consists of 14 residues. Germline V gene lookup returns CDR1 SGHRS and CDR2 YFSETQ. Trimming took 4 bases from V and 9 from J, leaving 14 bases between them. The CDR3 region is CASSLLQGVNVLTF. CDR3 nucleotides: TGCGCCAGCAGCCTTCTACAGGGTGTCAACGTCCTGACTTTC.

V usage is TRBV7-9 and J usage is TRBJ2-3; D gene ambiguous. The V end lost 2 bases, the J end lost 2 bases, and 14 bases lay between the germline ends. Germline-derived CDR1 and CDR2 are SEHNR and FQNEAQ (reference sequence). The CDR3 runs 16 residues. As DNA, the CDR3 is TGTGCCAGCAGCTTACTGAGTGGTGGTCACACAGATACGCAGTATTTT. Protein product: CASSLLSGGHTDTQYF.

This clonotype has a handful of counts. The genes are TRBV10-1 and TRBJ2-1, with 8 bases fitting TRBD2. CDR1 and CDR2 (germline): WNHNN, SYGVQD (reference sequence). The length of the CDR3 is 17 residues. J lost 5 bases, V lost 3 bases, and 12 bases had no gene match. The CDR3 spells CASSDRGLVTGHNEQFF. The CDR3 nucleotides are TGCGCCAGCAGTGACCGGGGACTAGTTACGGGACACAATGAGCAGTTCTTC.

This clonotype was seen a few times. The rearrangement links TRBV20-1 to TRBJ2-7, with TRBD2 as a possible D gene (6 bases). This CDR3 is 14 amino acids long. Trimming stripped 4 bases from V and 2 bases from J, with 15 bases between. Germline CDR1 reads DFQATT; CDR2 reads SNEGSKA (reference sequence). The chain's CDR3 is CSAKLAGRTYEQYF. In DNA form, the CDR3 reads TGCAGTGCTAAGTTGGCGGGACGAACCTACGAGCAGTACTTC.

Concerning this clonotype: Possible read error: a much larger clone is one base away. The genes are TRBV5-1 and TRBJ2-1, with D perhaps being TRBD1 or TRBD2 (5 bases each). This CDR3 contains 17 residues. Germline loops: CDR1 SGHRS, CDR2 YFSETQ. V lost 0 bases to trimming and J lost 12 bases, with 25 bases between them. CDR3 loop: CASSLVVIGVDGMGQFF. In DNA form, the CDR3 reads TGCGCCAGCAGCTTGGTTGTTATAGGGGTGGACGGGATGGGGCAGTTCTTC.

This rearrangement joins TRBV29-1 to TRBJ2-2; tentative D call: TRBD2 (5 bases). Germline CDR1 SQVTM, CDR2 ANQGSEA. Trimming left V 2 bases short and J 3 bases short, with 16 bases between. This CDR3 is 16 amino acids long. Written as DNA, the CDR3 is TGCAGCGTTGAATTTCCGCGGGTGCGGTACACCGGGGAGCTGTTTTTT. It encodes CSVEFPRVRYTGELFF.

This clonotype was detected only a few times. V and J are TRBV4-1 and TRBJ1-3; 8 bases are shared with TRBD1. Trimming cost V 2 bases and J 0 bases; bases outside gene matches: 3. Looked up from germline, CDR1 is MGHRA and CDR2 is YSYEKL. CDR3 length: 16 residues. The CDR3 coding sequence is TGCGCCAGCAGCCAAAGACAGGGGATCTCTGGAAACACCATATATTTT. Its protein is CASSQRQGISGNTIYF.

This clonotype has more than one count but fewer than ten. This chain uses TRBV6-1 with TRBJ2-3, with 13 bases identical to TRBD2. V lost 8 bases and J lost 2; bases outside the gene matches: 7. The length of the CDR3 is 16 residues. From germline, CDR1 is MNHNS and CDR2 SASEGT. As DNA, the CDR3 is TGTGCCAGCGGCCTACTAGCGGGAGGGGACACAGATACGCAGTATTTT. This gives the protein CASGLLAGGDTDTQYF.